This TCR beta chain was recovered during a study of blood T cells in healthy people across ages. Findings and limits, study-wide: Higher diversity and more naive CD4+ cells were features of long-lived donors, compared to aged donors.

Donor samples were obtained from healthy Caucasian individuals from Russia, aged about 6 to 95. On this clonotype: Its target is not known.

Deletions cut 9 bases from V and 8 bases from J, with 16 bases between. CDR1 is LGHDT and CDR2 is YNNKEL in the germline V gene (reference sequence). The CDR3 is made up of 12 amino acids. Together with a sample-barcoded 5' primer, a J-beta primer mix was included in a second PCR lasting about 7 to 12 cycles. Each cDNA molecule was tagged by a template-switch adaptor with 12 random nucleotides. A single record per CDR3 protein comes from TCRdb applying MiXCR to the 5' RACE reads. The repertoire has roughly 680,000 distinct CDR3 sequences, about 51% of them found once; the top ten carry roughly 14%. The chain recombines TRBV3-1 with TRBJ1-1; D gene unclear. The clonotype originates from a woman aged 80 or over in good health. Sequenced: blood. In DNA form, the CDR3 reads TGTGCCAGTAGTGGCGTCAGACCAGAAGCTTTCTTT. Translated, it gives CASSGVRPEAFF.